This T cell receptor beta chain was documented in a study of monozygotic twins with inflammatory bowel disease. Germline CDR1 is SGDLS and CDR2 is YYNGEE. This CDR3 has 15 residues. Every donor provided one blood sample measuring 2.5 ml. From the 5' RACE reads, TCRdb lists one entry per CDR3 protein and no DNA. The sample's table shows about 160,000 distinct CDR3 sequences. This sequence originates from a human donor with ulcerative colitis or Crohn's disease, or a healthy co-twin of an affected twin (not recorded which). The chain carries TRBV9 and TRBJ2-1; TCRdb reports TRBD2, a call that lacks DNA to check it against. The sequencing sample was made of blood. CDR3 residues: CASSVEAGVQNEQFF.